This paragraph reports one TCR beta chain. CDR1 and CDR2 (germline): SGHNT, YYREEE (reference sequence). Unmatched junction bases numbered 4, after V lost 6 bases and J lost 1 base. CDR3 length: 14 amino acids. The data belong to a study of blood T cell repertoires in COVID-19. Libraries were prepared by immunoSEQ multiplex PCR; TCRdb keeps only in-frame clonotypes and omits some of them. The profile covers some 220,000 clones, with 84% appearing a single time and under 4.5% taken by the ten largest. This rearrangement joins TRBV5-4 to TRBJ1-5, with 7 bases aligning to TRBD1. Material: peripheral blood. The sequence was collected from a man over 45 with acute or convalescent COVID-19. The CDR3 DNA reads as TGTGCCAGCACCAGACAGGGCAGCAATCAGCCCCAGCATTTT. Protein product: CASTRQGSNQPQHF.